This T cell receptor beta chain was observed in a study of blood T cell repertoires in COVID-19 (dated by TCRdb to 2018 to 2021). The study in broad terms: Collaborator samples came from the United States, Italy and Spain and covered acute and convalescent phases of COVID-19. The material from the prospective study consisted of cDNA or gDNA derived from T cells, B-cell-depleted T cells, or PBMCs. Subjects who had been exposed to COVID-19, were actively infected with it, or had recovered from it provided the deeply sampled blood TCRbeta repertoires that made up the dataset. A freely available public database, intended as a resource for researchers studying the immune response to SARS-CoV-2, is where the repertoires were released. The samples were drawn from two sources: the first 160 participants of the ongoing ImmuneRACE study, and some 1,300 subjects contributed by 6 global collaborators. Nearly every sample came with metadata listing a de-identified subject ID, COVID-19 status, age in years and sex. Where available, HLA class I and class II types were obtained from metadata supplied by the sample provider rather than from assay-based typing. The paper as a whole reports these results and caveats: The amount of clinical and demographic metadata varied by source and participant and was provided uncurated.

Inclusive of the bounding cysteine and phenylalanine, the CDR3 is 16 residues long. CDR3 DNA is the only sequence kept; it has 48 bases, read in frame from the first base. Deletion took 0 bases off V and 0 bases off J, with a span of 12 bases between the germline ends. Via the germline V gene (reference sequence), CDR1 is GTSNPN and CDR2 SVGIG. TCRbeta CDR3 regions were amplified from genomic DNA using the immunoSEQ Assay, a bias-controlled multiplex PCR. In the paper's pipeline: The number of nucleated cells in each sample was estimated by amplification of reference gene primers within the assay. To quantify the absolute abundance of each unique TCRbeta CDR3 rearrangement, sequence reads were collapsed and filtered. For each sample, productive Simpson clonality was calculated as the square root of Simpson's diversity index over productive rearrangements. TCRdb's version of the immuneACCESS table is confined to in-frame rearrangements and falls short of the full clone set. An unresolved V gene accounts for under half of the shortfall where checked; the remainder is of unknown origin. V, J and clone size are taken as reported in that table, and D and trimming were inferred from the DNA itself. This sample lists hundreds of thousands of clones; 87% were detected once. The top ten hold 2% to 3% of the sample.

A note on this clone: Its cognate antigen has yet to be identified. Per-base qualities were not stored, and no clone one base away is much larger.

Collaborating institutions collected whole blood in K2EDTA tubes following their own protocols. For TCRbeta analysis, collaborators shipped samples in one of three forms: frozen whole blood, isolated PBMCs, or DNA extracted from either of those sample types. The receptor's source is a man between 18 and 35 years old with active or convalescent COVID-19. In this chain, TRBV30 is recombined with TRBJ2-1; no confident D gene assignment can be made. The material sequenced was peripheral blood. The CDR3 is CAWSVPLPVSYNEQFF. Here is the DNA: TGTGCCTGGAGTGTACCCCTTCCGGTCTCCTACAATGAGCAGTTCTTC.